A selection of T cell receptor beta chains follows, all from one sample in a study of beta chain features in type 1 diabetes. Only in-frame clones appear in the TCRdb table, and some are missing; sequencing was by immunoSEQ multiplex PCR. The data contain about 700,000 clones, about an eighth of them singletons. Sequencing used naive CD4+ T cells from blood. All receptors come from a man younger than 35 with type 1 diabetes. Each CDR3 is given with its conserved first and last residue. D genes are given only for firm matches. Where a row states a size, it is once, few, many or the class of an expanded clone; other rows omit it.

TRBV2	NA	NA	TRBJ1-1	TGTGCCAGTCACGAGGGATACACTGAAGCTTTCTTT	CASHEGYTEAFF
TRBV6-1	TRBD2	few	TRBJ2-1	TGTGCCAGCAGTGAAAATAGGCTAGCGGACAATGAGCAGTTCTTC	CASSENRLADNEQFF
TRBV6-6	TRBD1	NA	TRBJ1-5	TGTGCCAGCAGCCCGACAGGGTTTAGCAATCAGCCCCAGCATTTT	CASSPTGFSNQPQHF
TRBV6-1	TRBD1	NA	TRBJ2-3	TGTGCCAGCAGTGAAGGACAGGGGCCGGATACGCAGTATTTT	CASSEGQGPDTQYF
TRBV30	TRBD1	NA	TRBJ2-7	TGTGCCTGGACCGGACAGGGGGCGTTGGGGCAGTACTTC	CAWTGQGALGQYF
TRBV2	TRBD1	few	TRBJ2-1	TGTGCCAGCAGTTCGGACAGGGGGTCGTATGAGCAGTTCTTC	CASSSDRGSYEQFF
TRBV6-5	NA	NA	TRBJ2-7	TGTGCCAGCAGTTACACAGGGCTCCACGAGCAGTACTTC	CASSYTGLHEQYF
TRBV2	NA	few	TRBJ2-5	TGTGCCAGCAGTGTCCAGCAAGAGACCCAGTACTTC	CASSVQQETQYF
TRBV6-5	TRBD2	NA	TRBJ2-7	TGTGCCAGCAGTTACTCAGGCAGGGAGGGCTACGAGCAGTACTTC	CASSYSGREGYEQYF
TRBV2	NA	NA	TRBJ2-1	TGTGCCAGCAGTATTCAGGGGGGAACCTACAATGAGCAGTTCTTC	CASSIQGGTYNEQFF
TRBV19	TRBD1	NA	TRBJ1-2	TGTGCCAGTAGTAACCTTGGACAGGACTATGGCTACACCTTC	CASSNLGQDYGYTF
TRBV15	NA	NA	TRBJ2-7	TGTGCCACCAGCGGTAACCGCGGCGGGCCCTACGAGCAGTACTTC	CATSGNRGGPYEQYF
TRBV14	TRBD1	few	TRBJ2-3	TGTGCCAGCAGCCACACTCCGGGACAGGGGTCCGCAGATACGCAGTATTTT	CASSHTPGQGSADTQYF
TRBV29-1	NA	few	TRBJ2-3	TGCAGCGTTGCGCCACCCACTAGCACAGATACGCAGTATTTT	CSVAPPTSTDTQYF
TRBV9	TRBD1	few	TRBJ1-3	TGTGCCAGCAGCCTTCGACAGGGGCTCTCTGGAAACACCATATATTTT	CASSLRQGLSGNTIYF
TRBV7-2	TRBD2	few	TRBJ2-5	TGTGCCAGCAGCTTAGTCGCTAGCGGGGGGGAGACCCAGTACTTC	CASSLVASGGETQYF